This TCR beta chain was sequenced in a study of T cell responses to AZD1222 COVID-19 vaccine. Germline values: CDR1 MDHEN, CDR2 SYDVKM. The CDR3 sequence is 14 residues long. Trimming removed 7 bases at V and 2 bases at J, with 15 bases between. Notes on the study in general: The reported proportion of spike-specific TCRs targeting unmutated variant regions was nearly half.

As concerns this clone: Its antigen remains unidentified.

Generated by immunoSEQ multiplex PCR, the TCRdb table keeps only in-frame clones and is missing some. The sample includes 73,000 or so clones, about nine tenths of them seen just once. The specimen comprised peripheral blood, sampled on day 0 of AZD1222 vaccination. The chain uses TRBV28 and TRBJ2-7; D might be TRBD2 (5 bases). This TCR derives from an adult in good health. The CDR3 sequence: CASKAGSTAYEQYF. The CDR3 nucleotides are TGTGCCAGCAAGGCGGGCTCAACAGCCTACGAGCAGTACTTC.